This is a list of T cell receptor beta chains from one sample in a study of radiotherapy plus CTLA-4 blockade in lung cancer. TCRdb's copy holds only in-frame clones and misses some; the assay was immunoSEQ multiplex PCR. This table holds 100,000 or so clones, about four fifths found once. The specimen comprised peripheral blood, sampled from a patient treated with radiotherapy plus ipilimumab. These receptors all come from a human donor with non-small cell lung cancer that progressed on radiotherapy plus ipilimumab. CDR3s include the opening cysteine and the closing phenylalanine or tryptophan. D genes are given only for firm matches. Size is omitted from some rows. Given values are once, few, many or a class for expanded clones.

CDR3nt,CDR3aa,abundance,d_gene,v_gene,j_gene
TGTGCCAGCAGGGCGGGGGGCAGCACAGATACGCAGTATTTT,CASRAGGSTDTQYF,.,TRBD2,TRBV28,TRBJ2-3
TGTGCCTGGAGTGGGCAGGCGAGCTCCTACAATGAGCAGTTCTTC,CAWSGQASSYNEQFF,.,.,TRBV30,TRBJ2-1
TGTGCCAGCAGCTTGAATAGATATGGCTACACCTTC,CASSLNRYGYTF,.,.,TRBV5-4,TRBJ1-2
TGTGCCAGCAGCCCCGCTAGCGACGAGCAGTACTTC,CASSPASDEQYF,.,.,TRBV7-9,TRBJ2-7
TGTGCCAGCAGTTTTCAGACAGCGGGTCTACCGGGAGAGACCCAGTACTTC,CASSFQTAGLPGETQYF,.,.,TRBV28,TRBJ2-5
TGTGCCAGCAGTGTAGGGGACACCATATATTTT,CASSVGDTIYF,once,.,TRBV25-1,TRBJ1-3
TGTGCCAGCAGTGACTCGCGCAGCGGGAGTGGAGCAGATACGCAGTATTTT,CASSDSRSGSGADTQYF,.,TRBD2,TRBV6-4,TRBJ2-3
TGTGCCAGCAGCTCGAATCTAGCAGGCTACTCCTACAATGAGCAGTTCTTC,CASSSNLAGYSYNEQFF,.,.,TRBV7-8,TRBJ2-1
TGTGCCATCAGGACCGGGACAGACCCAATCGAGCAGTACTTC,CAIRTGTDPIEQYF,few,TRBD1,TRBV10-3,TRBJ2-7
TGCAGCGTTGTCACTAGCGGGAGAGAGGGCAATGAGCAGTTCTTC,CSVVTSGREGNEQFF,.,TRBD2,TRBV29-1,TRBJ2-1
TGTGCCAGCAGTTTCTTCAGGAAAGATACGCAGTATTTT,CASSFFRKDTQYF,.,.,TRBV28,TRBJ2-3
TGCAGCATTGCCCGTTCGAGCGGGAGCGATGAGCAGTTCTTC,CSIARSSGSDEQFF,.,TRBD2,TRBV29-1,TRBJ2-1
TGTGCCAGCAGCGGTAGCTCTGGAAACACCATATATTTT,CASSGSSGNTIYF,.,.,TRBV6-5,TRBJ1-3
TGTGCCAGCAGCTTGGAAGGTCTAGCGGGGTCCCGTACCGGGGAGCTGTTTTTT,CASSLEGLAGSRTGELFF,.,TRBD2,TRBV5-5,TRBJ2-2
TGTGCCACCAGGGGGAGGAACGAATACGAGCAGTACTTC,CATRGRNEYEQYF,.,.,TRBV15,TRBJ2-7
TGTGCCAGCAGTTTTAGCAGGTCCGAGCAGTACTTC,CASSFSRSEQYF,few,.,TRBV28,TRBJ2-7
TGTGCCAGCAGCCCACGACCAGGGCGGGGAGACACTGAAGCTTTCTTT,CASSPRPGRGDTEAFF,.,.,TRBV5-4,TRBJ1-1
TGCAGCGTTGTGCTTCAGGCCTTCTCCTACGAGCAGTACTTC,CSVVLQAFSYEQYF,.,.,TRBV29-1,TRBJ2-7
TGTGCCAGCAGCCGTAGGGACAGAAACACCGGGGAGCTGTTTTTT,CASSRRDRNTGELFF,.,TRBD1,TRBV11-2,TRBJ2-2
TGCGCCAGCAGCCAAGTCCCGGCCGGGACGGGGAAATACAATGAGCAGTTCTTC,CASSQVPAGTGKYNEQFF,once,.,TRBV4-1,TRBJ2-1
TGTGCCAGCAGTCGGGACAGGGGCCCAGAATATGAGCAGTTCTTC,CASSRDRGPEYEQFF,once,TRBD1,TRBV6-5,TRBJ2-1
TGTGCCAGCAGTTCTCTCGAGGGAGCCACAGATACGCAGTATTTT,CASSSLEGATDTQYF,.,.,TRBV6-5,TRBJ2-3
TGTGCCAGCAGCCGGGGAAAGCCTGGACAGGGGGTCCACGAGCAGTACTTC,CASSRGKPGQGVHEQYF,.,TRBD1,TRBV7-8,TRBJ2-7
TGTGCCAGCAGCGTAGCGAGTAGCGGGAGCATCAATGAGCAGTTCTTC,CASSVASSGSINEQFF,once,TRBD2,TRBV9,TRBJ2-1
TGTGCCAGCAGCAGGGATATTGAGACTAGCGGGAGGGCCCCAGAGACCCAGTACTTC,CASSRDIETSGRAPETQYF,few,TRBD2,TRBV5-4,TRBJ2-5
TGTGCCAGTAGTACAGGGGGCCCACTCTCCCCCTACTATGGCTACACCTTC,CASSTGGPLSPYYGYTF,.,TRBD1,TRBV19,TRBJ1-2
TGCGCCAGCAGCTTGGGGACAGGGGAGGGAGATACGCAGTATTTT,CASSLGTGEGDTQYF,.,TRBD1,TRBV5-1,TRBJ2-3
TGTGCCAGCTCAGTGGGAGCGGGAGGCACAGATACGCAGTATTTT,CASSVGAGGTDTQYF,.,TRBD2,TRBV18,TRBJ2-3
TGTGCCACCAGCAGAGATCGAGAGACAGGGATTCATGAGCAGTTCTTC,CATSRDRETGIHEQFF,.,TRBD1,TRBV15,TRBJ2-1
TGTGCCAGCAGCGTATCCGGGGATACGCAGTATTTT,CASSVSGDTQYF,.,.,TRBV9,TRBJ2-3
TGTGCCAGCAGTTTTTCAGCCGCAACTAATGAAAAACTGTTTTTT,CASSFSAATNEKLFF,once,.,TRBV27,TRBJ1-4
TGTGCCAGCAGCTCCGGGACAGGGAGGACTGAAGCTTTCTTT,CASSSGTGRTEAFF,.,TRBD1,TRBV7-8,TRBJ1-1
TGTGCCAGCAGCCTACCCGCAGGATTAGACGAAAAACTGTTTTTT,CASSLPAGLDEKLFF,.,.,TRBV28,TRBJ1-4
TGTGCCAGCAGTTTTTCAGGGAACTATGGCTACACCTTC,CASSFSGNYGYTF,once,.,TRBV28,TRBJ1-2
TGTGCCAGCACCTTGACAGGGGCAGTTCCGGAGACCCAGTACTTC,CASTLTGAVPETQYF,.,TRBD1,TRBV9,TRBJ2-5
TGTGCCAGCAGCTTCCGGAGGAGCACAGATACGCAGTATTTT,CASSFRRSTDTQYF,.,.,TRBV7-8,TRBJ2-3
TGTGCCAGCAGTTACTTGAGACAGGGTAATTCACCCCTCCACTTT,CASSYLRQGNSPLHF,.,TRBD1,TRBV6-5,TRBJ1-6
TGTGCCATCAGTGCCTCGGGACAGGGGTACGAGCAGTACTTC,CAISASGQGYEQYF,.,TRBD1,TRBV10-3,TRBJ2-7
TGTGCCATCGGTAGGGGACTAGAGCAGTTCTTC,CAIGRGLEQFF,.,TRBD2,TRBV2,TRBJ2-1
TGTGCCAGCAGCCGTTTCGGCGGTGCCCAAGAGACCCAGTACTTC,CASSRFGGAQETQYF,.,.,TRBV7-9,TRBJ2-5
TGCAGTATGTCAGGGGGCGTGGGATATGAAGATACGCAGTATTTT,CSMSGGVGYEDTQYF,few,TRBD1,TRBV29-1,TRBJ2-3
TGTGCCAGCAGCTTAGGGGGACAGCCCCAGCATTTT,CASSLGGQPQHF,.,.,TRBV7-2,TRBJ1-5